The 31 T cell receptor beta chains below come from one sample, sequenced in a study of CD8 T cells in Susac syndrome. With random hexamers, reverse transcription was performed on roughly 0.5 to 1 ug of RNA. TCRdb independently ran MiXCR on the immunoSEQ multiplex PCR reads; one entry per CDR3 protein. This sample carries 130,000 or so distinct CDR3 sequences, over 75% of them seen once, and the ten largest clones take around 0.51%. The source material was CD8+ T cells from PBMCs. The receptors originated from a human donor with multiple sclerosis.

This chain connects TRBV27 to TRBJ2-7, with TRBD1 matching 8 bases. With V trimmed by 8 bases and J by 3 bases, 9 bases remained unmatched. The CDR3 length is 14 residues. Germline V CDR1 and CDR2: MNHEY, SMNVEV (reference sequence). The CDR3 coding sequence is TGTGCCAGCGCGCTAGGACAGGGTCTCTACGAGCAGTACTTC. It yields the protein CASALGQGLYEQYF.

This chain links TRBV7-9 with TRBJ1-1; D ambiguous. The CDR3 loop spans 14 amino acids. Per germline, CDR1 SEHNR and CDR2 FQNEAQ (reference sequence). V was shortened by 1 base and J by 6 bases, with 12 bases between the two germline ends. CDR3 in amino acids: CASSLVSVHAEAFF. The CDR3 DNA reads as TGTGCCAGCAGCTTAGTTTCGGTCCACGCTGAAGCTTTCTTT.

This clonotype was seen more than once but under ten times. In DNA form, the CDR3 reads TGCGCCAGCAGCTCGGAGGGGGAGAATGAGCAGTTCTTC. Translation: CASSSEGENEQFF. V gene TRBV5-1 combines with J gene TRBJ2-1, with D perhaps TRBD1 or TRBD2 (6 bases each). Trimming pared 3 bases from V and 7 bases from J, leaving 11 bases between. Germline loops: CDR1 SGHRS, CDR2 YFSETQ. The CDR3 covers 13 residues. Supplemented by reference TRBV5-1 and TRBJ2-1, the full variable domain reads KAGVTQTPRYLIKTRGQQVTLSCSPISGHRSVSWYQQTPGQGLQFLFEYFSETQRNKGNFPGRFSGRQFSNSRSEMNVSTLELGDSALYLCASSSEGENEQFFGPGTRLTVL.

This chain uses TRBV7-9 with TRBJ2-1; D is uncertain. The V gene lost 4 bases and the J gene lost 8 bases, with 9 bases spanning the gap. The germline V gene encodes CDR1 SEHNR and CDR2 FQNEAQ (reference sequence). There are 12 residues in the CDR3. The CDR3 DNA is TGTGCCAGCAGCTCCCAGCCGGATGAGCAGTTCTTC. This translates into CASSSQPDEQFF.

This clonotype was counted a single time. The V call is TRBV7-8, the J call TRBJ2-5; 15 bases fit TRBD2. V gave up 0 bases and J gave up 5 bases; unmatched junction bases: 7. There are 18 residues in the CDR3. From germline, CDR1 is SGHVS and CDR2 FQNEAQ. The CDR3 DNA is TGTGCCAGCAGCTTAGCTGGCGGACTAGCGGGAGGGCCGGAGACCCAGTACTTC. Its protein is CASSLAGGLAGGPETQYF.

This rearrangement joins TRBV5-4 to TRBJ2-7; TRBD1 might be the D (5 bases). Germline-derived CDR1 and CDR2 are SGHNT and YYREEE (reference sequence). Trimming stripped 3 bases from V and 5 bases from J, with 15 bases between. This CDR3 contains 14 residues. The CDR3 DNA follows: TGTGCCAGCAGCTCGGACATATCTGGCAACGAGCAGTACTTC. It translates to CASSSDISGNEQYF.

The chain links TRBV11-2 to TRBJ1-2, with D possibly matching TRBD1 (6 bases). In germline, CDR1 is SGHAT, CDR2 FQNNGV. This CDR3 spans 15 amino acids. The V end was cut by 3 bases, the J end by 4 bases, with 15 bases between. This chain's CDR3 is CASSFPGATGYGYTF. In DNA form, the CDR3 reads TGTGCCAGCAGCTTCCCAGGGGCGACAGGCTATGGCTACACCTTC. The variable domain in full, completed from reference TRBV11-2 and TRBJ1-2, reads EAGVAQSPRYKIIEKRQSVAFWCNPISGHATLYWYQQILGQGPKLLIQFQNNGVVDDSQLPKDRFSAERLKGVDSTLKIQPAKLEDSAVYLCASSFPGATGYGYTFGSGTRLTVV.

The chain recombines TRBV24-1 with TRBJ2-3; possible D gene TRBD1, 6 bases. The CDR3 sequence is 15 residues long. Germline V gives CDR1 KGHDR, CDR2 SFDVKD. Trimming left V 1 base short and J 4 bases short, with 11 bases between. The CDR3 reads CATSDFRSGADTQYF. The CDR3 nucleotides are TGTGCCACCAGTGATTTCAGGTCAGGGGCAGATACGCAGTATTTT.

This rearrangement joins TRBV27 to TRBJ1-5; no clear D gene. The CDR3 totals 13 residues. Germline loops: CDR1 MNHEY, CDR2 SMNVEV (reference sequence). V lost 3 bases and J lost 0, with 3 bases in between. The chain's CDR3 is CASSFDSNQPQHF. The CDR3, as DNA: TGTGCCAGCAGTTTCGATAGCAATCAGCCCCAGCATTTT.

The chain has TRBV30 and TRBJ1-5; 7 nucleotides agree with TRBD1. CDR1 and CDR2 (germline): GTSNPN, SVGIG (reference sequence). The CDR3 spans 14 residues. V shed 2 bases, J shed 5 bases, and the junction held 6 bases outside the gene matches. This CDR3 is CAWSRGGIDQPQHF. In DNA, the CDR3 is TGTGCCTGGAGTCGAGGGGGCATCGATCAGCCCCAGCATTTT.

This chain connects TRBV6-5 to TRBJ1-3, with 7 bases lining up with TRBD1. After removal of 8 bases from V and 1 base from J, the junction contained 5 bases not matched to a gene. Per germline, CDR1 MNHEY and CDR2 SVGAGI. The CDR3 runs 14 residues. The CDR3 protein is CASGNRGSGNTIYF. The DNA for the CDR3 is TGTGCCAGCGGGAACAGGGGTTCTGGAAACACCATATATTTT.

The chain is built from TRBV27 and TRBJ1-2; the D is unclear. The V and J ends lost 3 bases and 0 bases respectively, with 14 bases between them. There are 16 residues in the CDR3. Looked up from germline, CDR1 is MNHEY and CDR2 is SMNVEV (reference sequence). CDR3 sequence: CASSFGPGAANYGYTF. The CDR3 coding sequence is TGTGCCAGCAGTTTCGGTCCGGGTGCCGCTAACTATGGCTACACCTTC.

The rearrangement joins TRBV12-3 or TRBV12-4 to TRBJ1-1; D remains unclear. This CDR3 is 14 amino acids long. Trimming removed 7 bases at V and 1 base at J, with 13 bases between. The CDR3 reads CASTYSSENTEAFF. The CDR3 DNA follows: TGTGCCAGCACCTACTCGTCGGAGAACACTGAAGCTTTCTTT.

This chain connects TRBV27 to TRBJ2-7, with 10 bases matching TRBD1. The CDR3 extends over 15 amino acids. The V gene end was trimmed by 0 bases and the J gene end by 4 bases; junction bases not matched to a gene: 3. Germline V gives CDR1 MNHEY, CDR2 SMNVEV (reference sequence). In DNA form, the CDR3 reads TGTGCCAGCAGTTTATCGGGGACAGGGGCGTACGAGCAGTACGTC. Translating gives CASSLSGTGAYEQYV.

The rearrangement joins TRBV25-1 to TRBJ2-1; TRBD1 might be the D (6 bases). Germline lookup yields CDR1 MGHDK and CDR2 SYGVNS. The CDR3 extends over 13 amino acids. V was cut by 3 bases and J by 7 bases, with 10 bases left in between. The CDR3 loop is CASSEGAGNEQFF. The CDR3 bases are TGTGCCAGCAGTGAGGGGGCGGGTAATGAGCAGTTCTTC.

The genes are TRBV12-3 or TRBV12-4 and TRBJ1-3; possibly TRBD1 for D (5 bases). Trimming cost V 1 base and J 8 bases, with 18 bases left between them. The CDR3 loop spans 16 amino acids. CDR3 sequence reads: CASSLVPQGTQYTIYF. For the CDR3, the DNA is TGTGCCAGCAGTTTAGTCCCCCAGGGTACCCAATACACCATATATTTT.

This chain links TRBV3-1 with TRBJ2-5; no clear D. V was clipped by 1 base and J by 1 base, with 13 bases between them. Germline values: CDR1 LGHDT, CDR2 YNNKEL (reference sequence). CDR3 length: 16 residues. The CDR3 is CASSQVPLLGQETQYF. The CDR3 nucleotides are TGTGCCAGCAGCCAAGTTCCTTTACTGGGCCAAGAGACCCAGTACTTC.

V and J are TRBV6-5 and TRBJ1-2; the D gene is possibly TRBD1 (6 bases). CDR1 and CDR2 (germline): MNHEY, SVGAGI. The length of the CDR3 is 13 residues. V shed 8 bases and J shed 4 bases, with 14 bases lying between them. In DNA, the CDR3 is TGTGCCAGCGGTACAGGGACGGTCTATGGCTACACCTTC. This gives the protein CASGTGTVYGYTF.

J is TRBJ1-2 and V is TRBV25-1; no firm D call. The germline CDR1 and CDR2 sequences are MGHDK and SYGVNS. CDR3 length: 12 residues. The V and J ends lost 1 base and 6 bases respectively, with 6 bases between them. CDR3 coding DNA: TGTGCCAGCAGTGAATCTGGCAATGGCTACACCTTC. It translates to CASSESGNGYTF.

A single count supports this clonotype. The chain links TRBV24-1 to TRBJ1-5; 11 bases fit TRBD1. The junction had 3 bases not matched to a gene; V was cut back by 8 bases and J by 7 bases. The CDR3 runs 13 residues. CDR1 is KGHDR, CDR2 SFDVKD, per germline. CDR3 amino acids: CATTRTGGQPQHF. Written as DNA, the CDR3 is TGTGCCACCACTCGGACAGGGGGCCAGCCCCAGCATTTT.

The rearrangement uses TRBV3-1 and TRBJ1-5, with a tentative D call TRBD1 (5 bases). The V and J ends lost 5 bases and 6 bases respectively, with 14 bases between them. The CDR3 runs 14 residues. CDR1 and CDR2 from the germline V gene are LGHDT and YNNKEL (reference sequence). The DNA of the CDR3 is TGTGCCAGCAGCAAAACGACAGCAGGTCAGCCCCAGCATTTT. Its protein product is CASSKTTAGQPQHF.

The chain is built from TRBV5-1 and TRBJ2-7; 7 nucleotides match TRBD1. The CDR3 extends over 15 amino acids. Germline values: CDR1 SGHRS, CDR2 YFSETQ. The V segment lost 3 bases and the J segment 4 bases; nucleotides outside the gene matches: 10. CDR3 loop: CASSWTGTDQYEQYF. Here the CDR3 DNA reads TGCGCCAGCAGCTGGACCGGGACAGACCAGTACGAGCAGTACTTC.

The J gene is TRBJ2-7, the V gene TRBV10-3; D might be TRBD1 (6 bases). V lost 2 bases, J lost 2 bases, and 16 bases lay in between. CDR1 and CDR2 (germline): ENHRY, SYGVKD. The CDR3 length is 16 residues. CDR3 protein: CAISEMDSVTPYEQYF. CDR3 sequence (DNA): TGTGCCATCAGTGAGATGGACAGCGTCACCCCCTACGAGCAGTACTTC.

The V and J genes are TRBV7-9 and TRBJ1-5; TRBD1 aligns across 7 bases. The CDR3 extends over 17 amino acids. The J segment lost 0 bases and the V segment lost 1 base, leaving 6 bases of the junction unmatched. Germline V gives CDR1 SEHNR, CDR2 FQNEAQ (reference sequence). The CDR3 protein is CASSLGDRVFSNQPQHF. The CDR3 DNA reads TGTGCCAGCAGCTTAGGGGACAGAGTCTTTAGCAATCAGCCCCAGCATTTT.

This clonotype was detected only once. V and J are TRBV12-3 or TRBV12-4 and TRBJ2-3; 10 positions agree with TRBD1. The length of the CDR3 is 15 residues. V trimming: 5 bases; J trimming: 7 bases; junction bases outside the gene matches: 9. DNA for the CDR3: TGTGCCAGCAGTAAAGAAAGGGACAGGGGAAATACGCAGTATTTT. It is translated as CASSKERDRGNTQYF.

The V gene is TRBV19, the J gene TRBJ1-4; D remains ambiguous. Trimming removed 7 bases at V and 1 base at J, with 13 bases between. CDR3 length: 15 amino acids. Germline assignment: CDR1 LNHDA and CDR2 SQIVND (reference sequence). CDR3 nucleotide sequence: TGTGCCAGTATTAATGGGTTCGGAACTAATGAAAAACTGTTTTTT. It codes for CASINGFGTNEKLFF. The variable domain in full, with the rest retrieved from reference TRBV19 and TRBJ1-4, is DGGITQSPKYLFRKEGQNVTLSCEQNLNHDAMYWYRQDPGQGLRLIYYSQIVNDFQKGDIAEGYSVSREKKESFPLTVTSAQKNPTAFYLCASINGFGTNEKLFFGSGTQLSVL.

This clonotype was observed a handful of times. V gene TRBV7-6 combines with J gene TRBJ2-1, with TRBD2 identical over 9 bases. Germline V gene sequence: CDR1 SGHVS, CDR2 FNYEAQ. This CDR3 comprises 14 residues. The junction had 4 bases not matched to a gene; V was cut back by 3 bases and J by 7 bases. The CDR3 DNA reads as TGTGCCAGCAGCTTGGCGGGAGGGAGGAATGAGCAGTTCTTC. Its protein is CASSLAGGRNEQFF.

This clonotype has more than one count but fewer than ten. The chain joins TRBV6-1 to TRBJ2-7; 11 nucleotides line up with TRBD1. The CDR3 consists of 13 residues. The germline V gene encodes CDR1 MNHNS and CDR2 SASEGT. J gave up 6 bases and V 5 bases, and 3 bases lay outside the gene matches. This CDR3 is CASSPGTGGEQYF. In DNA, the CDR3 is TGTGCCAGCAGTCCCGGGACAGGGGGCGAGCAGTACTTC.

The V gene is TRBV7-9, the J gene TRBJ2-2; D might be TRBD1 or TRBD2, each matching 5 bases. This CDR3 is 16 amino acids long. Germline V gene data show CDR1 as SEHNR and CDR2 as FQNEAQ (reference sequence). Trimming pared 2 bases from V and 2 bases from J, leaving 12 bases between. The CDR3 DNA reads TGTGCCAGCAGCTTATCTGCTGGGACCAACACCGGGGAGCTGTTTTTT. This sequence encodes CASSLSAGTNTGELFF.

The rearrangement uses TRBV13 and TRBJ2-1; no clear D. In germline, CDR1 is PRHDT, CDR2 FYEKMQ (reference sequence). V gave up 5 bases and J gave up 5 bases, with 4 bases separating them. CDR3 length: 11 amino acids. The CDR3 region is CASSPDNEQFF. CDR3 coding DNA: TGTGCCAGCAGCCCGGACAATGAGCAGTTCTTC. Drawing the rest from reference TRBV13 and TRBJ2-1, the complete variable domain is AAGVIQSPRHLIKEKRETATLKCYPIPRHDTVYWYQQGPGQDPQFLISFYEKMQSDKGSIPDRFSAQQFSDYHSELNMSSLELGDSALYFCASSPDNEQFFGPGTRLTVL.

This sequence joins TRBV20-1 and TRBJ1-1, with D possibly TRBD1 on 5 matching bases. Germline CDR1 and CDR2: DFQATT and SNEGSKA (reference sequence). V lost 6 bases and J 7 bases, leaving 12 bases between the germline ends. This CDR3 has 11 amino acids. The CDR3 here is CSARDGFEAFF. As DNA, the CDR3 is TGCAGTGCACGGGACGGATTTGAAGCTTTCTTT.